This is a list of T cell receptor beta chains from one sample in a study of a mutant IDH1 vaccine in newly diagnosed glioma. Profiled with immunoSEQ multiplex PCR; TCRdb holds only in-frame clones, not every one. Of tens of thousands of clones listed, approximately 71% were seen once; the top ten hold 5.3%. Antigen specificity for these receptors is unknown. The input for sequencing was PBMCs, taken from a glioma patient whose treatment included an IDH1 peptide vaccine. The source is a man aged 50 to 59 with glioma. Each CDR3 is given with its conserved first and last residue. The D gene is left open where the match is weak. The size field is filled for only some rows; it gives once, few, many or a size class.

TRBV4-1	NA	TRBJ2-7	NA	CASSQGALGLYEQYF	TGCGCCAGCAGCCAAGGGGCCTTGGGGCTCTACGAGCAGTACTTC
TRBV27	NA	TRBJ2-1	NA	CASGGRSYNEQFF	TGTGCCAGCGGGGGCCGCTCCTACAATGAGCAGTTCTTC
TRBV7-2	NA	TRBJ1-1	TRBD1	CASSYRGGGEAFF	TGTGCCAGCAGCTACAGGGGCGGTGGTGAAGCTTTCTTT
TRBV20-1	NA	TRBJ2-7	NA	CSARIREQYF	TGCAGTGCTAGAATCAGGGAGCAGTACTTC
TRBV30	few	TRBJ1-1	NA	CAWSASLVADFF	TGTGCCTGGAGTGCCTCGCTTGTGGCTGATTTCTTT
TRBV29-1	NA	TRBJ2-7	NA	CSVVGGGPYEQYF	TGCAGCGTTGTGGGGGGGGGCCCCTACGAGCAGTACTTC
TRBV7-8	NA	TRBJ1-5	NA	CASSKITWTVYSNQPQHF	TGTGCCAGCAGCAAAATAACCTGGACAGTCTATAGCAATCAGCCCCAGCATTTT
TRBV6-4	NA	TRBJ1-2	NA	CASSDTGLYGYTF	TGTGCCAGCAGTGACACAGGCCTCTATGGCTACACCTTC
TRBV15	NA	TRBJ1-2	NA	CATSRDGGANYGYTF	TGTGCCACCAGCAGAGATGGCGGGGCTAACTATGGCTACACCTTC
TRBV11-2	NA	TRBJ2-1	NA	CASSLERRNEQFF	TGTGCCAGCAGCTTAGAGAGAAGGAATGAGCAGTTCTTC
TRBV9	NA	TRBJ2-7	NA	CASSVGALAGPSMEQYF	TGTGCCAGCAGCGTAGGGGCCCTCGCCGGGCCCTCGATGGAGCAGTACTTC
TRBV4-1	NA	TRBJ1-1	NA	CASSQSRASTAEAFF	TGCGCCAGCAGCCAATCGAGAGCCTCAACGGCTGAAGCTTTCTTT
TRBV6-5	NA	TRBJ2-3	NA	CASTETQSDTQYF	TGTGCCAGCACCGAGACACAATCAGATACGCAGTATTTT
TRBV5-4	NA	TRBJ1-2	NA	CASSLGGGGGYTF	TGTGCCAGCAGCTTGGGAGGGGGTGGAGGCTACACCTTC
TRBV4-1	NA	TRBJ2-3	NA	CASSQESTDTQYF	TGCGCCAGCAGCCAAGAGAGCACAGATACGCAGTATTTT
TRBV6-6	NA	TRBJ2-7	NA	CASSYSNKGYEQYF	TGTGCCAGCAGTTACTCGAATAAGGGATACGAGCAGTACTTC
TRBV4-3	NA	TRBJ2-3	NA	CASSQGGVTDTQYF	TGCGCCAGCAGCCAAGGGGGAGTGACAGATACGCAGTATTTT
TRBV4-2	NA	TRBJ2-5	TRBD1	CASSQAAGLTGGGTQYF	TGTGCCAGCAGCCAAGCGGCCGGCTTGACAGGGGGAGGGACCCAGTACTTC
TRBV7-2	once	TRBJ1-2	NA	CASSLQGSYGYTF	TGTGCCAGCAGCTTGCAGGGTTCATATGGCTACACCTTC
TRBV30	few	TRBJ2-2	TRBD1	CAGPGQGFGELFF	TGTGCCGGTCCGGGACAGGGGTTCGGGGAGCTGTTTTTT
TRBV9	NA	TRBJ2-5	TRBD2	CASSAGLAGSFGETQYF	TGTGCCAGCAGCGCTGGACTAGCGGGGAGCTTCGGTGAGACCCAGTACTTC
TRBV29-1	NA	TRBJ1-1	NA	CSVEPQENTEAFF	TGCAGCGTTGAACCGCAAGAGAACACTGAAGCTTTCTTT
TRBV7-9	NA	TRBJ1-3	NA	CASSFSDSGNTIYF	TGTGCCAGCAGCTTTTCTGATTCTGGAAACACCATATATTTT
TRBV9	NA	TRBJ1-2	NA	CASSVAPGELYGYTF	TGTGCCAGCAGCGTTGCCCCTGGGGAGCTTTATGGCTACACCTTC
TRBV6-1	NA	TRBJ1-6	TRBD1	CASSEERGQSLHF	TGTGCCAGCAGTGAAGAGCGGGGACAGTCCCTCCACTTT
TRBV7-6	NA	TRBJ1-4	TRBD1	CASSSRTGRFATNEKLFF	TGTGCCAGCAGCTCAAGGACAGGGAGATTTGCAACTAATGAAAAACTGTTTTTT
TRBV29-1	NA	TRBJ1-6	NA	CSVGGQVNSPLHF	TGCAGCGTTGGGGGACAAGTTAATTCACCCCTCCACTTT
TRBV30	NA	TRBJ1-4	TRBD1	CACPTGGNEKLFF	TGTGCCTGCCCGACAGGGGGCAATGAAAAACTGTTTTTT
TRBV5-1	NA	TRBJ2-1	NA	CASSKFTGASYNEQFF	TGCGCCAGCAGCAAGTTCACGGGGGCCTCCTACAATGAGCAGTTCTTC
TRBV6-5	NA	TRBJ2-3	NA	CASTRGRGDTQYF	TGTGCCAGCACAAGAGGAAGAGGGGATACGCAGTATTTT
TRBV6-4	NA	TRBJ2-3	NA	CASSDQTSTDTQYF	TGTGCCAGCAGTGACCAGACAAGCACAGATACGCAGTATTTT
TRBV7-8	once	TRBJ2-7	NA	CASSRVGQGSSYEQYF	TGTGCCAGCAGCCGAGTCGGGCAGGGGAGCTCCTACGAGCAGTACTTC
TRBV19	NA	TRBJ1-4	NA	CASSIYREKLFF	TGTGCCAGTAGTATATATCGGGAAAAACTGTTTTTT
TRBV4-1	NA	TRBJ1-1	TRBD1	CASSRDTGARTEAFF	TGCGCCAGCAGCCGGGACACAGGGGCTCGCACTGAAGCTTTCTTT
TRBV5-4	NA	TRBJ1-2	NA	CASSLDPSYGYTF	TGTGCCAGCAGCTTGGACCCTTCCTATGGCTACACCTTC
TRBV7-2	once	TRBJ2-3	NA	CASSLSRAPDTQYF	TGTGCCAGCAGCTTATCCCGGGCGCCAGATACGCAGTATTTT
TRBV7-2	NA	TRBJ2-7	NA	CASSSPGTTSYEQYF	TGTGCCAGCAGCTCCCCCGGAACGACTTCCTACGAGCAGTACTTC
TRBV4-2	NA	TRBJ2-2	NA	CASGLNTGELFF	TGTGCCAGCGGTTTGAACACCGGGGAGCTGTTTTTT
TRBV6-1	few	TRBJ2-5	TRBD1	CASSERAGGYAETQYF	TGTGCCAGCAGTGAACGGGCAGGGGGCTATGCGGAGACCCAGTACTTC
TRBV7-6	once	TRBJ2-7	NA	CASSSQGYEQYF	TGTGCCAGCAGCTCCCAGGGGTACGAGCAGTACTTC
TRBV29-1	NA	TRBJ1-1	NA	CSAAGVTEAFF	TGCAGCGCCGCAGGGGTCACTGAAGCTTTCTTT
TRBV19	NA	TRBJ2-1	NA	CASKMGGSSYNEQFF	TGTGCCAGTAAGATGGGGGGCAGCTCCTACAATGAGCAGTTCTTC
TRBV5-6	NA	TRBJ1-2	TRBD1	CASSAPGQGVSYGYTF	TGTGCCAGCAGCGCGCCGGGACAGGGGGTCAGCTATGGCTACACCTTC
TRBV5-1	NA	TRBJ1-3	NA	CASRQEPSSGNTIYF	TGCGCCAGCAGGCAAGAACCGAGCTCTGGAAACACCATATATTTT
TRBV7-2	NA	TRBJ1-5	NA	CASSFLGRNQPQHF	TGTGCCAGCAGCTTCTTGGGCCGAAATCAGCCCCAGCATTTT
TRBV13	few	TRBJ2-2	NA	CASSPDSRDTGELFF	TGTGCCAGCAGCCCCGACAGCCGGGACACCGGGGAGCTGTTTTTT
TRBV5-8	once	TRBJ2-7	TRBD1	CASSLGQGAYEQYF	TGTGCCAGCAGCTTAGGGCAGGGGGCCTACGAGCAGTACTTC
TRBV5-4	NA	TRBJ1-1	TRBD1	CASSSRTGVANTEAFF	TGTGCCAGCAGCTCCAGGACAGGGGTGGCGAACACTGAAGCTTTCTTT
TRBV19	NA	TRBJ1-5	TRBD1	CASRAGTGNNQPQHF	TGTGCCAGTAGAGCCGGGACAGGGAACAATCAGCCCCAGCATTTT
TRBV28	NA	TRBJ2-7	NA	CASSSLTGHRYEQYF	TGTGCCAGCAGTTCGCTAACGGGACACCGCTACGAGCAGTACTTC
TRBV5-1	NA	TRBJ1-1	NA	CASSPATGWNTEAFF	TGCGCCAGCAGCCCGGCAACAGGTTGGAACACTGAAGCTTTCTTT
TRBV5-6	NA	TRBJ2-7	TRBD1	CASSLLDRAYYEQYF	TGTGCCAGCAGCTTGTTGGACAGGGCCTACTACGAGCAGTACTTC
TRBV7-2	once	TRBJ2-3	NA	CASSFNQGPDTQYF	TGTGCCAGCAGCTTTAACCAGGGGCCAGATACGCAGTATTTT